These T cell receptor beta chains were read from a single sample in a study of shared clonotypes between healthy human individuals. Repertoires were generated with immunoSEQ multiplex PCR, while TCRdb's copy carries only in-frame clones and drops some. The table lists about a million clones, 70% to 80% of them singletons. Sequencing was carried out using memory CD4+ T cells from PBMCs. The receptor set was obtained from a man younger than 35 in good health. Some clones in this sample may be carry-over from other donors' samples. Each CDR3 is given with its conserved first and last residue. The D gene is left open where the match is weak. Size is omitted from some rows. Given values are once, few, many or a class for expanded clones.

>TRBJ1-1|NA|TRBV20-1|NA
TGCAGTGCTACCCCTGAAGCTTTCTTT
CSATPEAFF
>TRBJ2-3|NA|TRBV6-1|few
TGTGCCAGCAGGTCGCCCGGGAGATCAGATACGCAGTATTTT
CASRSPGRSDTQYF
>TRBJ2-3|NA|TRBV7-3|few
TGTGCCAGCAGCCCTGGAGAAAGGACAGATACGCAGTATTTT
CASSPGERTDTQYF
>TRBJ2-7|TRBD2|TRBV7-9|NA
TGTGCCAGCAGCTACAAGGGGACTAGCGGGAGGACCTACGAGCAGTACTTC
CASSYKGTSGRTYEQYF
>TRBJ2-7|TRBD1|TRBV28|few
TGTGCCAGCAGGGGGGTAAGGACAGGGCTCTACGAGCAGTACTTC
CASRGVRTGLYEQYF
>TRBJ2-7|TRBD2|TRBV5-4|NA
TGTGCCAGCAGCCTCCGGACTAGCGGGAGCGACGAGCAGTACTTC
CASSLRTSGSDEQYF
>TRBJ2-7|NA|TRBV18|NA
TGTGCCAGCTCGCCCGGGGAGGGGGCAATTTACGAGCAGTACTTC
CASSPGEGAIYEQYF
>TRBJ2-2|NA|TRBV29-1|NA
TGCAGCGTTGATGGGCAGACCTACACCGGGGAGCTGTTTTTT
CSVDGQTYTGELFF
>TRBJ1-2|TRBD1|TRBV5-1|NA
TGCGCCAGCAGCTGGGACTACAGGGGTCCTAACTATGGCTACACCTTC
CASSWDYRGPNYGYTF
>TRBJ2-5|TRBD2|TRBV5-1|NA
TGCGCCAGCAGCGCCCTGGGGAGGGGCCAAGAGACCCAGTACTTC
CASSALGRGQETQYF
>TRBJ1-5|NA|TRBV4-2|NA
TGTGCCAGCAGCCAATGGGGGCTCGAACAGCCCCAGCATTTT
CASSQWGLEQPQHF
>TRBJ2-1|TRBD2|TRBV11-2|once
TGTGCCAGCACCTCGGGGGGAGGGTATGAGCAGTTCTTC
CASTSGGGYEQFF
>TRBJ1-2|NA|TRBV28|NA
TGTGCCAGCCTCCCCTCAGAAGGGACATTACGGGGCTACACCTTC
CASLPSEGTLRGYTF
>TRBJ2-3|TRBD1|TRBV7-2|few
TGTGCCAGCAGCTTTAGACAGGGGCTCACAGATACGCAGTATTTT
CASSFRQGLTDTQYF
>TRBJ1-1|NA|TRBV25-1|NA
TGTGCCAGCAGTGAATTAGGCCAGGGCAGTACCGAAGCTTTCTTT
CASSELGQGSTEAFF
>TRBJ1-3|TRBD1|TRBV10-3|NA
TGTGCCATCAGTGGCGGGACAGCCGTCAACCCAGCGTTTGGAAACACCATATATTTT
CAISGGTAVNPAFGNTIYF
>TRBJ2-7|TRBD2|TRBV7-2|NA
TGTGCCAGCAGCCAGGGACTAGCGGATTACTACGAGCAGTACTTC
CASSQGLADYYEQYF
>TRBJ2-5|NA|TRBV5-4|NA
TGTGCCAGCAGCCCAGGAGGCACCGTGATGCAAGAGACCCAGTACTTC
CASSPGGTVMQETQYF
>TRBJ2-1|NA|TRBV7-2|NA
TGTGCCAGCAGCTACAACCATTACAATGAGCAGTTCTTC
CASSYNHYNEQFF